The source of this T cell receptor (beta chain) is a study of cytomegalovirus exposure and HLA in healthy donors. Trimming cost V 5 bases and J 4 bases, with 11 bases left between them. The CDR3 covers 13 residues. CDR1 is SGHTA, CDR2 FQGNSA, per germline. This PCR relied on a set of 60 Vbeta primers and 13 Jbeta primers. Sequenced by immunoSEQ multiplex PCR; TCRdb stores in-frame clones only, minus some. The sample lists nearly 200,000 clones, 65% to 85% seen once, with approximately 0.092% in the top ten. J is TRBJ1-2 and V is TRBV7-2, with D tentatively TRBD1 (6 bases). The clonotype was recovered from a boy between 2 and 10 years old in good health and CMV-seronegative. The sample consisted of PBMCs. CDR3 sequence: CASSQGQVYGYTF. CDR3 DNA sequence: TGTGCCAGCAGCCAGGGACAAGTCTATGGCTACACCTTC.